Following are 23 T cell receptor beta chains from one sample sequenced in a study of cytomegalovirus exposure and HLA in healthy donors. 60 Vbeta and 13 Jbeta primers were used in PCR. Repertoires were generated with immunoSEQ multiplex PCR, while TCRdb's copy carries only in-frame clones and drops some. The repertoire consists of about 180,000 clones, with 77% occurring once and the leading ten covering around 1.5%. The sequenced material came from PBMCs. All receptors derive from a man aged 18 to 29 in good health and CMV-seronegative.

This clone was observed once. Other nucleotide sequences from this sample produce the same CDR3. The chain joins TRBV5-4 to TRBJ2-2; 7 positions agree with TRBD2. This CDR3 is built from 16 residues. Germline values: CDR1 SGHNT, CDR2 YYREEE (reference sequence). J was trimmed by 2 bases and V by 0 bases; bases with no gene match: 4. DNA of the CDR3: TGTGCCAGCAGCTTGGCCCTAGCGGTTAACACCGGGGAGCTGTTTTTT. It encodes CASSLALAVNTGELFF.

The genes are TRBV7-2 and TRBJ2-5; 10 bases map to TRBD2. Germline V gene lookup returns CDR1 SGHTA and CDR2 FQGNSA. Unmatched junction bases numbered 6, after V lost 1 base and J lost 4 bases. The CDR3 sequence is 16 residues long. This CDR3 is CASSLVASGSLETQYF. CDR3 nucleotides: TGTGCCAGCAGCTTAGTAGCTAGCGGGAGTCTAGAGACCCAGTACTTC.

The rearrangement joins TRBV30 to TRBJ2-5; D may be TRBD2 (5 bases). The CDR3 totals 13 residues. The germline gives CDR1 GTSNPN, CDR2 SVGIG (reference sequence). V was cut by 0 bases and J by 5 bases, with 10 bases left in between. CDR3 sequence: CAWSVSRRETQYF. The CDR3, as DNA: TGTGCCTGGAGTGTTTCCAGGAGGGAGACCCAGTACTTC.

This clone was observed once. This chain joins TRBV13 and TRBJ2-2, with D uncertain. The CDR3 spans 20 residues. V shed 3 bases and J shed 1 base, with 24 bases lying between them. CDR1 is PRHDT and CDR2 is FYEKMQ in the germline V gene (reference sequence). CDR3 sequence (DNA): TGTGCCAGCAGCTTTCGGTCTCGACACCCCTTCGGTCAGAACACCGGGGAGCTGTTTTTT. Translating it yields CASSFRSRHPFGQNTGELFF.

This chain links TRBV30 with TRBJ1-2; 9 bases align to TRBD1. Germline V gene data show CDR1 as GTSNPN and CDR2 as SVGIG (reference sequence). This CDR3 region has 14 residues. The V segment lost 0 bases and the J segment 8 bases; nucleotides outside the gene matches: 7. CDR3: CAWSVQGAGAGYTF. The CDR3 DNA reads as TGTGCCTGGAGTGTACAGGGGGCAGGGGCGGGCTACACCTTC.

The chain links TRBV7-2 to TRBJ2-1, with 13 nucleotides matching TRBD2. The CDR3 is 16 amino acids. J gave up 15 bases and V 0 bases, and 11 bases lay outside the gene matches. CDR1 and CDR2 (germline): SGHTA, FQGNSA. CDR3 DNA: TGTGCCAGCAGCTTAGCGGGGGGACTAGCGGGACGGGCGGCGTTCTTC. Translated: CASSLAGGLAGRAAFF.

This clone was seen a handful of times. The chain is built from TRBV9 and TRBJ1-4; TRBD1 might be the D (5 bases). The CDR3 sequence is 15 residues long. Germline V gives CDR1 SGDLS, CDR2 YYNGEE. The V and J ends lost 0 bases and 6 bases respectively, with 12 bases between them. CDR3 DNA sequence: TGTGCCAGCAGCGTAGAAGCCAGGGAGGATGAAAAACTGTTTTTT. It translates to CASSVEAREDEKLFF.

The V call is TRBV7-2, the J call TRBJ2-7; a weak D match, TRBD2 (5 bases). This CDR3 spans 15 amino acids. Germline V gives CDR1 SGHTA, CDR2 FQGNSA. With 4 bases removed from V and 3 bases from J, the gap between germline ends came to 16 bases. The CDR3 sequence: CASSSLGGLHYEQYF. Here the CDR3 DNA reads TGTGCCAGCAGCTCCCTTGGCGGACTTCACTACGAGCAGTACTTC.

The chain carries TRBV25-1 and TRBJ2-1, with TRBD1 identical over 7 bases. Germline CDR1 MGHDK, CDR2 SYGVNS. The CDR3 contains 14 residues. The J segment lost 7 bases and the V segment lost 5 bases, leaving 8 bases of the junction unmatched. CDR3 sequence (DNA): TGTGCCAGCAGTCAGCATGCGACAGGGAATGAGCAGTTCTTC. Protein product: CASSQHATGNEQFF.

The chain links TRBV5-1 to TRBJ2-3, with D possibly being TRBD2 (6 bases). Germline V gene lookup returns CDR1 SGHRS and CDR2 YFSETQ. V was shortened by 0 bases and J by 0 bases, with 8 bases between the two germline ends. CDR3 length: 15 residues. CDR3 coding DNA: TGCGCCAGCAGCTTGGGACTAGGAAGCACAGATACGCAGTATTTT. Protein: CASSLGLGSTDTQYF. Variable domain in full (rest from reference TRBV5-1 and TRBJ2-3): KAGVTQTPRYLIKTRGQQVTLSCSPISGHRSVSWYQQTPGQGLQFLFEYFSETQRNKGNFPGRFSGRQFSNSRSEMNVSTLELGDSALYLCASSLGLGSTDTQYFGPGTRLTVL.

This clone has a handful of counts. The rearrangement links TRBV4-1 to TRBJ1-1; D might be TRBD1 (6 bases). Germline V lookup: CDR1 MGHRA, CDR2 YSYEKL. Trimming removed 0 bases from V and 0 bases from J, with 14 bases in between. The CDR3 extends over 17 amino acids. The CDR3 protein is CASSQEPRTAMNTEAFF. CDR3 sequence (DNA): TGCGCCAGCAGCCAAGAGCCTCGGACAGCGATGAACACTGAAGCTTTCTTT.

In nucleotides, the CDR3 is TGTGCCAGTCGGTCAGGGGGCAACACTGGAAACACCATATATTTT. Its protein is CASRSGGNTGNTIYF. V gene TRBV19 combines with J gene TRBJ1-3; 8 bases align to TRBD1. The CDR3 covers 15 residues. The V and J ends lost 8 bases and 2 bases, in that order; junction bases with no gene match: 8. Per germline, CDR1 LNHDA and CDR2 SQIVND (reference sequence).

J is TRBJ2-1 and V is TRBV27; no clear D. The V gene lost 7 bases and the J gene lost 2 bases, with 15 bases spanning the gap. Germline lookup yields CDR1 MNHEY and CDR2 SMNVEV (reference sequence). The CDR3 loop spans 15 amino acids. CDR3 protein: CASILGIGPYNEQFF. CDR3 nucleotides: TGTGCCAGCATCTTGGGCATCGGCCCCTACAATGAGCAGTTCTTC.

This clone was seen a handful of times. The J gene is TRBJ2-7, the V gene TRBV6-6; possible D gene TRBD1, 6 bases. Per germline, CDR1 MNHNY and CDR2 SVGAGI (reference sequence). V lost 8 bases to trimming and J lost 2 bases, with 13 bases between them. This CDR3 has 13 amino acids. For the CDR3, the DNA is TGTGCCAGCTGTTCAGGACAGACCTACGAGCAGTACTTC. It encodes CASCSGQTYEQYF.

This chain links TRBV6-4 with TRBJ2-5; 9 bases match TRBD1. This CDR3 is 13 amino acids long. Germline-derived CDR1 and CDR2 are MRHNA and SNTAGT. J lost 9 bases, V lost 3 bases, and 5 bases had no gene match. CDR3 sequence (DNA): TGTGCCAGCAGTGAACAGGGGGCGATGGCCCAGTACTTC. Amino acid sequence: CASSEQGAMAQYF.

The CDR3 here is CASSRDYSYEQYF. The CDR3 DNA reads TGCGCCAGCAGCCGGGACTACTCCTACGAGCAGTACTTC. This chain connects TRBV4-3 to TRBJ2-7; 7 nucleotides agree with TRBD2. The CDR3 is 13 amino acids. Per the germline V gene, CDR1 is LGHNA and CDR2 is YSLEER. The trim removed 4 bases at V and 0 bases at J, leaving 0 bases unmatched.

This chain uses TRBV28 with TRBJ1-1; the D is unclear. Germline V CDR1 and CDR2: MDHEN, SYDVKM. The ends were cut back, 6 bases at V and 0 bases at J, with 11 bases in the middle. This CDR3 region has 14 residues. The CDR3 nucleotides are TGTGCCAGCAGCCGCCGCCACATGAACACTGAAGCTTTCTTT. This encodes CASSRRHMNTEAFF.

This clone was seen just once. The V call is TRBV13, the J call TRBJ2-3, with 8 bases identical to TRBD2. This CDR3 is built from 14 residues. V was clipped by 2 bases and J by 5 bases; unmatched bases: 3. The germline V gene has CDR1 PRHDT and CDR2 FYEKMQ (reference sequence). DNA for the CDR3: TGTGCCAGCAGCTTAATCAGCGGGGGAGATACGCAGTATTTT. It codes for CASSLISGGDTQYF.

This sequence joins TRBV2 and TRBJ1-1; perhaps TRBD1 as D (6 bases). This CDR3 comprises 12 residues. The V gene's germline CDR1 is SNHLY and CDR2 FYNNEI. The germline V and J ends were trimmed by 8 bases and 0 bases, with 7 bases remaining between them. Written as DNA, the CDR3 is TGTGCCAGCGGGGGCTTGAACACTGAAGCTTTCTTT. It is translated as CASGGLNTEAFF.

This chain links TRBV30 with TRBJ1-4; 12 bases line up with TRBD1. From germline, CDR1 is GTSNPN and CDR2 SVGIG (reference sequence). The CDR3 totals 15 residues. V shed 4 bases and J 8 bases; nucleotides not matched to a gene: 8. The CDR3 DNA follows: TGTGCCTGGACCGGGACAGGGGGCCTCAGGGAAAAACTGTTTTTT. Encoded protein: CAWTGTGGLREKLFF.

The CDR3 DNA sequence: TGTGCCAGTAGTAAGGACTGGTTCTACGAGCAGTACTTC. Protein product: CASSKDWFYEQYF. The rearrangement links TRBV19 to TRBJ2-7, with D possibly being TRBD2 (5 bases). This CDR3 spans 13 amino acids. V lost 4 bases to trimming and J lost 3 bases, with 10 bases between them. Germline CDR1 LNHDA, CDR2 SQIVND (reference sequence).

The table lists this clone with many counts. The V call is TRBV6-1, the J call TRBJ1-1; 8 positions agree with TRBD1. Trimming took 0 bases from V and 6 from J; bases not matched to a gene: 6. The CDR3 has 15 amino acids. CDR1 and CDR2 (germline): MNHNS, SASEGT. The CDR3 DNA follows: TGTGCCAGCAGTGAAGCAACAGGGGGGTACGCTGAAGCTTTCTTT. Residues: CASSEATGGYAEAFF.

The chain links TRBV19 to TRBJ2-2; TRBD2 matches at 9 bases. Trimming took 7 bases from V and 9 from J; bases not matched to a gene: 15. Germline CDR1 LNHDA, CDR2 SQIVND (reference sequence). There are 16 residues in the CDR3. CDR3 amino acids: CASTPSAGGGVRELFF. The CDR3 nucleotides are TGTGCCAGTACCCCCTCAGCGGGGGGCGGCGTTCGGGAGCTGTTTTTT.